This T cell receptor (beta chain) was sequenced during a study of vaccination effects on CD4 cells after COVID-19. Produced via immunoSEQ multiplex PCR; TCRdb's table is partial and in-frame only. The sample has 70,000 or so clones, approximately 71% seen once. This clone occurred a few times. Its target is unknown. The CDR3 is 16 residues long. Trimming at V came to 5 bases and at J to 4 bases, leaving 7 bases not matched to a gene. Looked up from germline, CDR1 is SEHNR and CDR2 is FQNEAQ (reference sequence). Upon completion of around ten days in culture, CD4+ T cells were isolated. Vaccine recipients had no previous SARS-CoV-2 infection; their nucleocapsid antibodies were negative.

The TCR sequence derives from a human donor who received a COVID-19 vaccine. The rearrangement links TRBV7-9 to TRBJ1-6, with 8 bases aligning to TRBD1. The specimen was CD4+ T cells from PBMCs cultured without peptide, collected before COVID-19 vaccination. CDR3 region: CASSTGGVGYNSPLHF. The CDR3 DNA reads TGTGCCAGCAGCACAGGGGGTGTGGGTTATAATTCACCCCTCCACTTT.